The rows below give T cell receptor beta chains drawn from one sample of a study of blood T cell repertoires in COVID-19. The method was immunoSEQ multiplex PCR; TCRdb's version includes in-frame clones alone and lacks a portion of them. The table has 250,000 to 350,000 clones, under 85% seen once. Sample: peripheral blood. The receptors were sampled from a human donor with COVID-19, enrolled during active disease. The donor label of this sample is uncertain. Both conserved end residues are part of each CDR3. A D gene is named only where the DNA matches it firmly. Size is omitted from some rows. Given values are once, few, many or a class for expanded clones.

j_call clone_size d_call v_call cdr3_nt cdr3_aa
TRBJ2-2 . . TRBV1 TGCACCAGCAGCCAAGATCCGCCGCCTTTAGCGGGACAGAACACCGGGGAGCTGTTTTTT CTSSQDPPPLAGQNTGELFF
TRBJ1-6 few . TRBV7-6 TGTGCCAGCAGCTTATTGGCCGGTTCGGCTAGCTCCTATAATTCACCCCTCCACTTT CASSLLAGSASSYNSPLHF
TRBJ1-2 . . TRBV7-3 TGTGCCAGCAGCCCAACAGTTCAGATCCATGGCTACACCTTC CASSPTVQIHGYTF
TRBJ2-3 . . TRBV10-3 TGTGCCACCGGACAGAGCACAGATACGCAGTATTTT CATGQSTDTQYF
TRBJ1-2 . . TRBV5-3 TGTGCCAGAAGCTTGCGACAGGCGCCGTTCATTAATGGCTACACCTTC CARSLRQAPFINGYTF
TRBJ2-7 . TRBD1 TRBV4-3 TGCGCCAGCAGCCAAGACGGGACAGGGCGATCCTACGAGCAGTACTTC CASSQDGTGRSYEQYF
TRBJ1-4 once TRBD1 TRBV7-9 TGTGCCAGCAGCTGGACAGGGGCAACTAATGAAAAACTGTTTTTT CASSWTGATNEKLFF
TRBJ2-6 once . TRBV5-1 TGCGCCAGCAGCTTGCGGCAACAGGGCGTCTCTGGGGCCAACGTCCTGACTTTC CASSLRQQGVSGANVLTF
TRBJ2-7 . . TRBV11-3 TGTGCCAGCAGCTCCCCAACGGGAGAGCAGTACTTC CASSSPTGEQYF
TRBJ1-6 . . TRBV6-5 TGTGCCAGCACTCTTTACTCTGATTCACCCCTCCACTTT CASTLYSDSPLHF
TRBJ2-7 . TRBD2 TRBV5-4 TGTGCCAGCAGCTTGGCGGGACTAGCGGGAAACGAGCAGTACTTC CASSLAGLAGNEQYF
TRBJ1-5 once . TRBV5-6 TGTGCCAGCAGCTCAGTGGGGAGGACTCATCAGCCCCAGCATTTT CASSSVGRTHQPQHF
TRBJ1-6 . TRBD1 TRBV5-5 TGTGCCAGCAGCATGAACACGGGACAGGGCTTGTCCCTCCACTTT CASSMNTGQGLSLHF
TRBJ2-3 . TRBD2 TRBV28 TGTGCCAGCGCCCCCGGAGCGGGAGTTGGGGACACGCAGTATTTT CASAPGAGVGDTQYF
TRBJ1-5 . TRBD1 TRBV24-1 TGTGCCACCCAACAGGGGGGGGCGGATCAGCCCCAGCATTTT CATQQGGADQPQHF
TRBJ1-5 . TRBD1 TRBV11-2 TGTGCCAGCAGCCTAGGGACAGGGGGTTTTCAGCCCCAGCATTTT CASSLGTGGFQPQHF
TRBJ1-5 . TRBD1 TRBV28 TGTGCCAGCAGTTTATCGAGACAGGGAAATCAGCCCCAGCATTTT CASSLSRQGNQPQHF
TRBJ1-1 . . TRBV28 TGTGCCAGCAGTCCCCGGGGGGCCACGAACACTGAAGCTTTCTTT CASSPRGATNTEAFF
TRBJ2-1 once TRBD2 TRBV11-2 TGTGCCAGCAGCTTACTCGCGGGAGGGCCCAATGAGCAGTTCTTC CASSLLAGGPNEQFF
TRBJ2-2 . . TRBV28 TGTGCCAGCAGTTTCCCAAGGGGCACCGGGGAGCTGTTTTTT CASSFPRGTGELFF
TRBJ2-7 . TRBD2 TRBV6-5 TGTGCCAGCAGGGGACTAGCGGGGTACGAGCAGTACTTC CASRGLAGYEQYF
TRBJ2-2 . TRBD1 TRBV4-1 TGCGCCAGCAGCCCGAACAGGGGAGCGAACACCGGGGAGCTGTTTTTT CASSPNRGANTGELFF
TRBJ1-5 . . TRBV19 TGTGCCAGTAGTATAGTAGTTTCCAATCAGCCCCAGCATTTT CASSIVVSNQPQHF
TRBJ2-1 . TRBD1 TRBV18 TGTGCCAGCTCACGAACGGACAGGGGGTCCTACAATGAGCAGTTCTTC CASSRTDRGSYNEQFF